These 32 T cell receptor beta chains were all obtained from the same sample, sequenced in a study of T cell clonality in common variable immunodeficiency. Points from the study as a whole: Fewer deletions and N-nucleotide insertions were reportedly seen in common variable immunodeficiency TCR beta sequences.

Sequencing used immunoSEQ multiplex PCR; TCRdb keeps in-frame clones, though not all of them. The specimen gives about 12,000 clones without singletons; the ten biggest hold more than 5.5%. Their antigens are not known. The sequenced material came from peripheral blood mononuclear cells. Receptors were obtained from a human donor with common variable immunodeficiency.

Note on this clone: The read ends 3 residues before the CDR3 terminus; that terminus is restored from the germline J gene. The chain couples TRBV18 to TRBJ2-1, with 13 bases fitting TRBD2. J gave up 9 bases and V 0 bases, and 8 bases lay outside the gene matches. CDR1 and CDR2 from the germline V gene are KGHSH and LQKENI. The CDR3 totals 17 residues. The CDR3 here is CASSPPTSGGATGEQFF. CDR3 bases read: TGTGCCAGCTCACCACCTACTAGCGGGGGGGCCACTGGTGAG.

The table lists this clone with a few counts. The read falls 3 residues short of the CDR3 end, and the missing part is taken from the germline J gene. The rearrangement uses TRBV19 and TRBJ2-2; 8 nucleotides align to TRBD1. Trimming cost V 5 bases and J 1 base; bases outside gene matches: 9. The CDR3 runs 17 residues. Germline-derived CDR1 and CDR2 are LNHDA and SQIVND (reference sequence). Partial CDR3 DNA: TGTGCCAGTAGTCGAATTACCGGGACAGGGAACACCGGGGAG. It specifies CASSRITGTGNTGE. The full-length CDR3 reads as CASSRITGTGNTGELFF.

This clone appeared a few times. The read terminates 3 residues ahead of where the CDR3 ends, so the germline J gene completes it. The rearrangement uses TRBV7-2 and TRBJ1-2; 9 bases fit TRBD1. The CDR3 is made up of 14 amino acids. V was pared by 5 bases and J by 5 bases, with 6 bases of the junction left unmatched. Germline-derived CDR1 and CDR2 are SGHTA and FQGNSA. This CDR3 is CASSPSGTGYGYTF. CDR3 bases read: TGTGCCAGCAGCCCGTCAGGGACAGGGTATGGC.

With regard to this clone: The read is 3 residues too short to cover the CDR3 end, so that end is filled in from the germline J gene. The rearrangement uses TRBV7-9 and TRBJ2-3; D ambiguous. The germline gives CDR1 SEHNR, CDR2 FQNEAQ (reference sequence). The CDR3 runs 12 residues. The V end lost 4 bases, the J end lost 1 base, and 3 bases lay between the germline ends. The sequenced part of the CDR3 DNA is TGTGCCAGCAGCTCCGGCACAGATACG. Translation gives CASSSGTDT. The whole CDR3 reads CASSSGTDTQYF.

This clone was seen more than once but under ten times. The read terminates 3 residues ahead of where the CDR3 ends, so the germline J gene completes it. V gene TRBV6-2 or TRBV6-3 combines with J gene TRBJ1-2; TRBD1 matches 9 bases. With V trimmed by 5 bases and J by 7 bases, 14 bases remained unmatched. Germline CDR1 is MNHEY and CDR2 is SVGEGT. The CDR3 length is 16 residues. The CDR3 sequence: CASSPTYTGGDGGYTF. The part of the CDR3 DNA that was read is TGTGCCAGCAGTCCGACCTACACAGGGGGCGACGGTGGC.

For this clone: Read coverage stops 3 residues before the CDR3 terminus; the germline J gene supplies the remainder. The chain carries TRBV19 and TRBJ1-2; the D gene is possibly TRBD1 (5 bases). This CDR3 is 15 amino acids long. CDR1 is LNHDA and CDR2 is SQIVND in the germline V gene (reference sequence). Trimming stripped 5 bases from V and 2 bases from J, with 15 bases between. The DNA read from the CDR3 is TGTGCCAGTAGTGTGCAAGGGCAGGGAAACTATGGC. It yields the protein CASSVQGQGNYG. The full CDR3 protein reads CASSVQGQGNYGYTF. Complete variable domain (other parts from reference TRBV19 and TRBJ1-2): DGGITQSPKYLFRKEGQNVTLSCEQNLNHDAMYWYRQDPGQGLRLIYYSQIVNDFQKGDIAEGYSVSREKKESFPLTVTSAQKNPTAFYLCASSVQGQGNYGYTFGSGTRLTVV.

This clone appeared a few times. The DNA ends 3 residues before the CDR3 does, and the rest of the CDR3 is filled in from the germline J gene. The chain carries TRBV30 and TRBJ1-1, with TRBD1 identical over 9 bases. Germline V gene sequence: CDR1 GTSNPN, CDR2 SVGIG (reference sequence). The ends lost 3 bases at V and 1 base at J; junction bases unmatched: 0. This CDR3 has 13 amino acids. The CDR3 sequence: CAWRGQGNTEAFF. CDR3 DNA, as far as it was read: TGTGCCTGGAGGGGACAGGGGAACACTGAA.

This clone was observed a handful of times. The sequenced fragment ends 3 residues before the CDR3 boundary, so the rest is inferred from the germline J gene. This chain connects TRBV7-2 to TRBJ2-1; D might be TRBD2 (6 bases). Germline CDR1 and CDR2: SGHTA and FQGNSA. Trimming shortened V by 2 bases and J by 1 base, and 9 bases separated the two germline ends. The CDR3 contains 15 residues. The CDR3 bases that were read are TGTGCCAGCAGCTTACTAGCGAATTCCTACAATGAG. It encodes CASSLLANSYNE. The entire CDR3 reads CASSLLANSYNEQFF.

This clone came up a few times. The missing CDR3 end, 3 residues past where the read stops, is filled in from the germline J gene. The rearrangement links TRBV30 to TRBJ1-2, with 11 bases lining up with TRBD1. J was trimmed by 3 bases and V by 7 bases; bases with no gene match: 7. Germline loops: CDR1 GTSNPN, CDR2 SVGIG (reference sequence). The CDR3 has 14 amino acids. CDR3 sequence: CASARDRGDYGYTF. The covered CDR3 bases are TGTGCCTCAGCACGGGACAGGGGGGACTATGGC.

This clone was found many times. Sequencing ends 3 residues short of the CDR3 end; the germline J gene provides the rest. The chain links TRBV29-1 to TRBJ1-1, with a possible D match to TRBD1 (6 bases). From germline, CDR1 is SQVTM and CDR2 ANQGSEA. There are 12 residues in the CDR3. This CDR3 is CSVSTGYRAAFF. The CDR3 DNA, read in part, is TGCAGCGTTTCCACCGGTTACAGGGCG.

This clone was seen more than once but under ten times. The read ends 3 residues before the CDR3 terminus; that terminus is restored from the germline J gene. This chain joins TRBV18 and TRBJ2-7, with 9 nucleotides matching TRBD1. The CDR3 has 18 amino acids. V was clipped by 3 bases and J by 1 base; unmatched bases: 13. The germline V gene has CDR1 KGHSH and CDR2 LQKENI. The CDR3 loop reads CASSPLDRGFSRSYEQYF. The covered CDR3 bases are TGTGCCAGCTCACCCCTGGACAGGGGCTTCTCCCGTTCCTACGAG.

This clone was detected a few times. The read falls 3 residues short of the CDR3 end, and the missing part is taken from the germline J gene. The chain employs TRBV2 and TRBJ2-5; possible D gene TRBD1, 6 bases. The CDR3 runs to 12 residues. V was pared by 5 bases and J by 2 bases, with 6 bases between. From germline, CDR1 is SNHLY and CDR2 FYNNEI. The sequenced CDR3 bases are TGTGCCAGCAGTAGGGGGCAAGAGACC. Amino acid sequence: CASSRGQET. The complete CDR3 reads CASSRGQETQYF.

Comment on this clone: The read ends 3 residues early relative to the CDR3; the germline J gene fills the gap. This chain joins TRBV7-8 and TRBJ2-3; TRBD1 agrees at 10 bases. The germline V gene encodes CDR1 SGHVS and CDR2 FQNEAQ. The CDR3 covers 17 residues. Germline trimming cut 3 bases from V and 2 bases from J; bases unmatched to any gene: 8. The sequenced part of the CDR3 DNA is TGTGCCAGCAGCTTCGAAGGGACAGGGGTGTCCACAGATACG. Amino acid sequence: CASSFEGTGVSTDT. The complete CDR3 protein is CASSFEGTGVSTDTQYF.

On this clone: The read finishes 3 residues shy of the CDR3 end, and the germline J gene is used to complete it. The V call is TRBV19, the J call TRBJ2-5; possibly TRBD1 for D (5 bases). The CDR3 totals 15 residues. V dropped 5 bases and J dropped 1 base, with 14 bases sitting between them. Germline CDR1 is LNHDA and CDR2 is SQIVND (reference sequence). CDR3 loop: CASSGRQPFQETQYF. The sequenced CDR3 bases are TGTGCCAGTAGTGGACGACAGCCTTTCCAAGAGACC.

This clone was seen only a few times. The read is 3 residues too short to cover the CDR3 end, so that end is filled in from the germline J gene. The chain has TRBV29-1 and TRBJ1-2, with 7 bases fitting TRBD1. The germline V gene encodes CDR1 SQVTM and CDR2 ANQGSEA. The CDR3 is 13 amino acids. The ends lost 5 bases at V and 4 bases at J; junction bases unmatched: 7. This chain's CDR3 is CSVRDSGGYGYTF. Incomplete CDR3 DNA: TGCAGCGTTAGGGACAGCGGGGGCTATGGC. The full variable domain, in which reference TRBV29-1 and TRBJ1-2 provide the parts outside the CDR3, is SAVISQKPSRDICQRGTSLTIQCQVDSQVTMMFWYRQQPGQSLTLIATANQGSEATYESGFVIDKFPISRPNLTFSTLTVSNMSPEDSSIYLCSVRDSGGYGYTFGSGTRLTVV.

This clone was seen only a few times. The CDR3 end is not reached by the read, which stops 3 residues before it; the germline J gene fills it in. The V gene is TRBV20-1, the J gene TRBJ2-7; TRBD2 agrees at 12 bases. With 0 bases clipped from V and 1 base from J, the junction kept 10 bases outside the gene matches. Looked up from germline, CDR1 is DFQATT and CDR2 is SNEGSKA (reference sequence). There are 18 residues in the CDR3. CDR3 in amino acids: CSARDAWASGGVSYEQYF. Partial CDR3 DNA: TGCAGTGCTAGAGACGCCTGGGCTAGCGGGGGGGTATCCTACGAG.

The table lists this clone with many counts. Read coverage stops 3 residues before the CDR3 terminus; the germline J gene supplies the remainder. The J gene is TRBJ2-3, the V gene TRBV5-1; the D gene is possibly TRBD1 (5 bases). The germline gives CDR1 SGHRS, CDR2 YFSETQ. The CDR3 contains 14 residues. The V end was cut by 7 bases, the J end by 4 bases, with 16 bases between. The CDR3 loop is CASLKAPQADTQYF. CDR3 bases read: TGCGCCAGCCTGAAGGCCCCACAGGCAGATACG. Complete variable domain (other parts from reference TRBV5-1 and TRBJ2-3): KAGVTQTPRYLIKTRGQQVTLSCSPISGHRSVSWYQQTPGQGLQFLFEYFSETQRNKGNFPGRFSGRQFSNSRSEMNVSTLELGDSALYLCASLKAPQADTQYFGPGTRLTVL.

This clone was recorded many times. The read falls 3 residues short of the CDR3 end, and the missing part is taken from the germline J gene. The chain couples TRBV7-3 to TRBJ2-3; 14 positions match TRBD2. CDR1 is SGHTA, CDR2 FQGTGA, per germline. V gave up 2 bases and J gave up 2 bases; unmatched junction bases: 6. CDR3 length equals 18 residues. The CDR3 loop reads CASSLLGTSGGVTDTQYF. The CDR3 DNA, read in part, is TGTGCCAGCAGCTTACTGGGGACTAGCGGGGGAGTCACAGATACG.

With respect to this clone: The read ends 3 residues shy of where the CDR3 ends; the end is completed using the germline J gene. The chain links TRBV5-1 to TRBJ2-7; 7 nucleotides line up with TRBD1. This CDR3 is built from 13 residues. CDR1 is SGHRS, CDR2 YFSETQ, per germline. Losses at the gene ends were 0 bases for V and 4 bases for J; bases not matched to a gene: 1. The sequenced CDR3 bases are TGCGCCAGCAGCTTGGGGGACAGATACGAG. Its protein product is CASSLGDRYE. The full CDR3 protein reads CASSLGDRYEQYF.

This clone appeared a few times. The read ends 3 residues shy of where the CDR3 ends; the end is completed using the germline J gene. The gene calls are TRBV7-9 and TRBJ1-1; D is possibly TRBD1 (6 bases). In germline, CDR1 is SEHNR, CDR2 FQNEAQ (reference sequence). Trimming stripped 1 base from V and 3 bases from J, with 9 bases between. The CDR3 runs to 14 residues. Partial CDR3 DNA: TGTGCCAGCAGCTTAGAAGGGGGATACACTGAA. It specifies CASSLEGGYTE. The complete CDR3 sequence is CASSLEGGYTEAFF.

On this clone: The DNA ends 3 residues before the CDR3 does, and the rest of the CDR3 is filled in from the germline J gene. The chain carries TRBV19 and TRBJ1-2; TRBD1 might be the D (5 bases). Germline assignment: CDR1 LNHDA and CDR2 SQIVND (reference sequence). The V end was cut by 10 bases, the J end by 3 bases, with 24 bases between. The CDR3 consists of 16 residues. The CDR3 reads CATSQTAGGLYYGYTF. The covered CDR3 bases are TGTGCCACCTCCCAGACAGCAGGCGGATTGTACTATGGC.

This clone was seen only a few times. The read ends 3 residues early relative to the CDR3; the germline J gene fills the gap. The chain employs TRBV7-9 and TRBJ1-1; D gene uncertain. The CDR3 sequence is 14 residues long. Germline CDR1 reads SEHNR; CDR2 reads FQNEAQ (reference sequence). The CDR3 sequence: CASSLLVTGGGAFF. The DNA read from the CDR3 is TGTGCCAGCAGCTTACTTGTAACGGGTGGCGGA.

This clone ranks as medium-sized. The read comes to an end 3 residues before the CDR3 does, leaving the germline J gene to fill in the end. V and J are TRBV29-1 and TRBJ2-3, with a tentative D call TRBD1 (6 bases). Germline CDR1 and CDR2: SQVTM and ANQGSEA. CDR3 length: 17 residues. V dropped 5 bases and J dropped 5 bases, with 26 bases sitting between them. The part of the CDR3 DNA that was read is TGCAGCGTTTCAAGGAGTTCGGGACACCGGGTTGGAGATACG. Its protein is CSVSRSSGHRVGDT. The whole CDR3 sequence reads CSVSRSSGHRVGDTQYF.

With regard to this clone: The read falls 3 residues short of the CDR3 end, and the missing part is taken from the germline J gene. The chain combines TRBV18 with TRBJ2-3; D gene unclear. The V end was cut by 3 bases, the J end by 2 bases, with 6 bases between. The CDR3 runs 13 residues. In germline, CDR1 is KGHSH, CDR2 LQKENI. The CDR3 sequence is CASSPPITDTQYF. The covered CDR3 bases are TGTGCCAGCTCACCCCCCATCACAGATACG.

As concerns this clone: The read falls 3 residues short of the CDR3 end, and the missing part is taken from the germline J gene. This CDR3 is also generated by other DNA sequences in the sample. The genes are TRBV18 and TRBJ1-5, with D tentatively TRBD1 (6 bases). Trimming left V 8 bases short and J 7 bases short, with 21 bases between. The CDR3 covers 15 residues. CDR1 is KGHSH, CDR2 LQKENI, per germline. CDR3 loop: CASAPTGIRGQPQHF. The CDR3 bases that were read are TGTGCCAGCGCCCCGACAGGAATTAGGGGGCAGCCC.

This clone was counted many times. Read data end 3 residues before the CDR3 end; the end is taken from the germline J gene. This chain uses TRBV29-1 with TRBJ2-5; D possibly corresponds to TRBD1 (6 bases). The germline gives CDR1 SQVTM, CDR2 ANQGSEA. There are 12 residues in the CDR3. V was trimmed by 3 bases and J by 5 bases, leaving 10 bases between them. The part of the CDR3 DNA that was read is TGCAGCGTTGACAGGGGCGTCGAGACC. Protein product: CSVDRGVET. The CDR3, in full, reads CSVDRGVETQYF.

The CDR3 here is CSARTAGGRDEQFF. The DNA read from the CDR3 is TGCAGTGCTAGAACAGCGGGGGGGCGGGATGAG. V gene TRBV20-1 combines with J gene TRBJ2-1; TRBD2 agrees at 10 bases. The read ends 3 residues before the CDR3 terminus; that terminus is restored from the germline J gene. This CDR3 comprises 14 residues. Trimming took 2 bases from V and 8 from J; bases not matched to a gene: 6. CDR1 and CDR2 (germline): DFQATT, SNEGSKA (reference sequence).

This clone has just a few counts. The read finishes 3 residues shy of the CDR3 end, and the germline J gene is used to complete it. The chain links TRBV18 to TRBJ2-6; 7 bases match TRBD1. This CDR3 is 16 amino acids long. Trimming cost V 3 bases and J 2 bases; bases outside gene matches: 4. Germline CDR1 is KGHSH and CDR2 is LQKENI. This CDR3 is CASSPRTGAGANVLTF. CDR3 DNA (partial): TGTGCCAGCTCACCTCGAACAGGGGCTGGGGCCAACGTC.

This clone was counted a few times. The CDR3 goes on 3 residues after the read ends, and that part is filled in from the germline J gene. This rearrangement joins TRBV30 to TRBJ1-2, with 7 bases fitting TRBD1. V lost 2 bases, J lost 7 bases, and 4 bases stayed unmatched. The CDR3 totals 12 residues. Per the germline V gene, CDR1 is GTSNPN and CDR2 is SVGIG (reference sequence). CDR3 bases read: TGTGCCTGGAGTCCAGGGGGTGGTGGC. Encoded protein: CAWSPGGGG. The full CDR3 reads CAWSPGGGGYTF.

This clone was seen many times. The CDR3 DNA, read in part, is TGTGCCACCGAGACAGGGGGGCGAGAGACC. This sequence encodes CATETGGRET. The CDR3 as a whole reads CATETGGRETQYF. The rearrangement joins TRBV10-3 to TRBJ2-5; 9 bases are a match to TRBD1. The read terminates 3 residues before the CDR3 end, so the remaining end is supplied by the germline J gene. V lost 10 bases, J lost 4 bases, and 7 bases stayed unmatched. Germline CDR1 is ENHRY and CDR2 is SYGVKD. CDR3 length: 13 amino acids.

This clone was seen only a few times. The CDR3 is cut off 3 residues early in the read; its end comes from the germline J gene. The chain links TRBV20-1 to TRBJ2-5, with D unresolved. The CDR3 contains 11 residues. The V end was cut by 1 base, the J end by 2 bases, with 2 bases between. CDR1 is DFQATT, CDR2 SNEGSKA, per germline (reference sequence). Incomplete CDR3 DNA: TGCAGTGCTAGAGCGCAAGAGACC. Translation: CSARAQET. The full-length CDR3 reads as CSARAQETQYF.

This clone was seen a handful of times. CDR3 region: CASSRGGASDTQYF. CDR3 bases read: TGTGCCAGCAGCCGTGGGGGGGCATCAGATACG. V usage is TRBV11-2 and J usage is TRBJ2-3; possibly TRBD2 for D (7 bases). With the read ending 3 residues before the CDR3 end, the germline J gene is used to fill in that end. Germline CDR1 and CDR2: SGHAT and FQNNGV. Trimming took 5 bases from V and 4 from J, leaving 13 bases between them. The CDR3 is 14 residues long.